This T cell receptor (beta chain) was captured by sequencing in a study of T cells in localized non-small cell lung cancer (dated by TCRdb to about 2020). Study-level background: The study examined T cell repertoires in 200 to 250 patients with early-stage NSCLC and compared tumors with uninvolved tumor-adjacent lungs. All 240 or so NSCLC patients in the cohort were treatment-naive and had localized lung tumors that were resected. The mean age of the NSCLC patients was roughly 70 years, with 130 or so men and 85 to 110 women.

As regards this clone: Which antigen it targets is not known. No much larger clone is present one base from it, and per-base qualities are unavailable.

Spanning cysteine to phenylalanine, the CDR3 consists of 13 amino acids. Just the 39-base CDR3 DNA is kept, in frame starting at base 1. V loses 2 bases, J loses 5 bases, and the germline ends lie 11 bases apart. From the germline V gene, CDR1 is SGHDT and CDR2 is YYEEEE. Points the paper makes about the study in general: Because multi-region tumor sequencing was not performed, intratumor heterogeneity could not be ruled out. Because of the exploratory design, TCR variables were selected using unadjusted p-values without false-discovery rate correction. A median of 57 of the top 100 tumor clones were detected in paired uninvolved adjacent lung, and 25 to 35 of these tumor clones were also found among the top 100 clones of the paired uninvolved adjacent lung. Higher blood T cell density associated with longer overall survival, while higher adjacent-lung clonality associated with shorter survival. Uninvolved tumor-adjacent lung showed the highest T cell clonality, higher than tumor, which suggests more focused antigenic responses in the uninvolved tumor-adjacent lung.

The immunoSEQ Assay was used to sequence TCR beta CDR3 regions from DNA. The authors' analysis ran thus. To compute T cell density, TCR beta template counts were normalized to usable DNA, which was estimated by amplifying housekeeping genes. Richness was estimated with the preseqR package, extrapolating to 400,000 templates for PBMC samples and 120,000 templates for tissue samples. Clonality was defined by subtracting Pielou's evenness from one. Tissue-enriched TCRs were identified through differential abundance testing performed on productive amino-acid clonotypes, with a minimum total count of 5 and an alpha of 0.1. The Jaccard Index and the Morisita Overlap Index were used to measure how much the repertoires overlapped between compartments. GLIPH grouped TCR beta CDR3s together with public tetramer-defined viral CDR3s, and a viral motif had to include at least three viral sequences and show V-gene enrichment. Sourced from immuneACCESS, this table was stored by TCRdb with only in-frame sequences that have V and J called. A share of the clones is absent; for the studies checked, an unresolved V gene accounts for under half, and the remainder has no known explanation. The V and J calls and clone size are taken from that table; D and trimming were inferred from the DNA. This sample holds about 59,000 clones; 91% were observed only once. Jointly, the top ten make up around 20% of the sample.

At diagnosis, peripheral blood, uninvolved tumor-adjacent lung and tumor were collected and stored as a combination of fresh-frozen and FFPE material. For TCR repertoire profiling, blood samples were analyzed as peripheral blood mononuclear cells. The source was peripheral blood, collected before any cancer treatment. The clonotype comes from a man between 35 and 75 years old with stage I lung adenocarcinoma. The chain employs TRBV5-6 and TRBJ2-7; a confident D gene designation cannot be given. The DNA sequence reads TGTGCCAGCAGCTTCGAAAGGTCTGACGAGCAGTACTTC. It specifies CASSFERSDEQYF.